This T cell receptor beta chain stems from a study of human CD8 memory T cell subsets. The study's findings and limits: Only T cell receptor beta chains were sequenced in this study. Estimated Chao1 values suggested that diversity was greater among stem-like memory T cells than among precursor exhausted T cells.

Total RNA was taken from under 190,000 sorted CD8+ T cells, in duplicate, per subset. In regard to this clonotype: As yet, its antigen is unknown.

There are 18 residues in the CDR3. Germline V CDR1 and CDR2: SGHVS, FNYEAQ. Production of TCR beta libraries used UMI-labeled 5' RACE as the method. TCRdb reprocessed the 5' RACE reads and stores each CDR3 protein as one record, lacking DNA. This table lists approximately 11,000 distinct CDR3 sequences. Sample: CD8+ T cells from PBMCs. J is TRBJ2-5 and V is TRBV7-6; TCRdb's D call of TRBD1 is untestable without DNA. This clonotype was obtained from a human donor in good health. This chain's CDR3 is CASSFYPPSAESQETQYF.